This is a list of T cell receptor beta chains from one sample in a study of shared T cell receptors in the human thymus. Produced via immunoSEQ multiplex PCR; TCRdb's table is partial and in-frame only. The sample gives approximately 400,000 clones, roughly 94% of which show up once; about 0.02% is in the top ten. Material for sequencing was thymocytes. The receptor source for this set is a human donor. Each CDR3 is given with its conserved first and last residue. Fields, in order: V gene, CDR3 length, J gene, CDR3 protein.

TRBV5-6,13,TRBJ1-5,CASSLWRNQPQHF
TRBV18,13,TRBJ2-7,CATMGRPGYEQYF
TRBV19,15,TRBJ2-1,CASSSSGISYNEQFF
TRBV9,14,TRBJ2-3,CASSDLPITDTQYF
TRBV10-1,13,TRBJ2-3,CASSARGLDTQYF
TRBV30,13,TRBJ2-1,CAFWGLEDNEQFF
TRBV19,15,TRBJ2-1,CASSMAAGDYNEQFF
TRBV15,19,TRBJ2-7,CATSRDRPPQRTGYYEQYF
TRBV28,16,TRBJ2-3,CASSSPCGRARNTQYF
TRBV15,15,TRBJ1-1,CATSRDPTGNTEAFF
TRBV2,14,TRBJ1-2,CASGKKGFSYGYTF
TRBV28,15,TRBJ1-2,CASSLWLDSSYGYTF
TRBV13,15,TRBJ1-1,CASSPRSVGGTEAFF
TRBV27,15,TRBJ2-1,CASRRDLRSYNEQFF
TRBV27,14,TRBJ2-3,CASSSGTISDTQYF
TRBV28,15,TRBJ2-1,CASSSHHRAYNEQFF
TRBV30,14,TRBJ2-7,CAWSVLAGAFEQYF
TRBV7-6,15,TRBJ2-3,CASSLELLGWDTQYF
TRBV5-6,12,TRBJ1-1,CASSIGNTEAFF
TRBV28,14,TRBJ2-1,CASSLSPICNEQFF
TRBV25-1,14,TRBJ2-7,CASSEWTRPYEQYF
TRBV19,19,TRBJ2-6,CASSVLSGTLSSGANVLTF
TRBV28,15,TRBJ1-5,CASKLGGNGNQPQHF
TRBV5-8,19,TRBJ2-1,CASSLGLTGFLASYNEQFF
TRBV9,16,TRBJ1-5,CASSPEGRVRGQPQHF
TRBV7-6,15,TRBJ2-1,CASSLSIEAYNEQFF
TRBV5-6,12,TRBJ2-5,CASSSLGETQYF
TRBV15,15,TRBJ1-3,CATSRGTGGGNTIYF
TRBV19,16,TRBJ2-1,CASIERGVGGRDEQFF
TRBV4-2,19,TRBJ1-3,CASSQFDGDRVRIGNTIYF
TRBV25-1,14,TRBJ1-2,CASSKGRFNYGYTF
TRBV28,13,TRBJ1-5,CASSFDPDQPQHF
TRBV7-2,14,TRBJ1-5,CASRRHGSNQPQHF
TRBV7-9,18,TRBJ2-3,CASGDRTSGTSSTDTQYF
TRBV28,15,TRBJ1-3,CASSPRTVSGNTIYF
TRBV30,15,TRBJ2-3,CAWTKAGLGPDTQYF
TRBV28,15,TRBJ2-7,CATTYPGGGYYEQYF
TRBV18,14,TRBJ1-3,CASSQGAKGNTIYF
TRBV7-9,16,TRBJ1-2,CASSLHLGGVNYGYTF
TRBV25-1,16,TRBJ2-5,CASSERGRGREETQYF
TRBV27,15,TRBJ2-1,CASSLLAGGPGEQFF
TRBV7-2,16,TRBJ2-1,CASDPPGGRAYNEQFF
TRBV29-1,17,TRBJ1-1,CSVGFRGSADSNTEAFF
TRBV6-1,15,TRBJ1-3,CASRSGLHSGNTIYF
TRBV4-3,13,TRBJ1-1,CASSTRPNTEAFF
TRBV7-9,16,TRBJ2-1,CASSLGTGGAINEQFF